The clone carrying this TCR beta chain was picked up a small number of times. These data come from a study of cytotoxic CD8 clonotypes in ibrutinib-treated CLL. Across the whole study: After treatment lasting a median about twelve months, range 6 to 36, response samples were collected.

Trimming removed 4 bases from V and 5 bases from J, with 11 bases in between. Per germline, CDR1 SGHTA and CDR2 FQGTGA. The CDR3 covers 13 residues. Libraries were prepared by immunoSEQ multiplex PCR; TCRdb keeps only in-frame clonotypes and omits some of them. The data hold 35,000 to 55,000 clones, with approximately 69% observed a single time. The chain links TRBV7-3 to TRBJ2-5; D unclear. The sample here was PBMCs, taken after 12 months of ibrutinib treatment. This clonotype originated in a human donor with chronic lymphocytic leukemia. For the CDR3, the DNA is TGTGCCAGCAGCTCGGACCTTTGGGAGACCCAGTACTTC. This codes for CASSSDLWETQYF.